The 14 T cell receptor beta chains below all came from one sample that was sequenced in a study of T cells in Graves' hyperthyroidism and ophthalmopathy. Amplification targeted TCR beta CDR3 regions from RNA transcripts. The primer set for the first-round RT-PCR of the TCR CDR3 was HTBI. TCRdb re-called the multiplex PCR reads through MiXCR, storing one row per CDR3 protein. The table has over 200,000 distinct CDR3 sequences, roughly 15% seen once. Input material: blood. These receptors were collected from a woman aged 40 to 50 with Graves' hyperthyroidism that later progressed to Graves' ophthalmopathy.

This clonotype turned up a few times. The chain combines TRBV7-8 with TRBJ2-1; TRBD1 aligns across 8 bases. This CDR3 is 16 amino acids long. The V gene end was trimmed by 5 bases and the J gene end by 5 bases; junction bases not matched to a gene: 11. The V gene's germline CDR1 is SGHVS and CDR2 FQNEAQ. Here the CDR3 DNA reads TGTGCCAGCAGCAGAATCCAGGGGGCCCTAGACAATGAGCAGTTCTTC. Translated, it gives CASSRIQGALDNEQFF.

The chain has TRBV29-1 and TRBJ2-1; D possibly corresponds to TRBD1 (5 bases). Trimming pared 3 bases from V and 0 bases from J, leaving 9 bases between. CDR3 length: 14 residues. CDR1 and CDR2 (germline): SQVTM, ANQGSEA. The CDR3 is CSVDQGSSYNEQFF. DNA of the CDR3: TGCAGCGTTGACCAGGGTAGCTCCTACAATGAGCAGTTCTTC.

This clonotype was counted ten times or more. V is TRBV20-1 and J is TRBJ1-1; 7 bases agree with TRBD1. The CDR3 runs 12 residues. Germline V CDR1 and CDR2: DFQATT, SNEGSKA (reference sequence). The V gene end was trimmed by 3 bases and the J gene end by 8 bases; junction bases not matched to a gene: 6. CDR3 coding DNA: TGCAGTGCTAGGACACAGGGGCCAGAAGCTTTCTTT. Its protein is CSARTQGPEAFF.

The rearrangement uses TRBV6-2 or TRBV6-3 and TRBJ2-7; 7 nucleotides line up with TRBD2. Trimming cost V 8 bases and J 4 bases; bases outside gene matches: 11. The CDR3 consists of 14 residues. The germline V gene encodes CDR1 MNHEY and CDR2 SVGEGT. The CDR3 sequence: CASLGGGHAYEQYF. The DNA for the CDR3 is TGTGCCAGCCTGGGCGGGGGTCACGCTTACGAGCAGTACTTC.

In its sample, this clonotype was seen many times. V is TRBV20-1 and J is TRBJ2-7; D uncertain. The V and J ends lost 6 bases and 5 bases respectively, with 20 bases between them. This CDR3 spans 14 amino acids. CDR1 is DFQATT, CDR2 SNEGSKA, per germline (reference sequence). The CDR3 protein is CSATRRSLEDEQYF. CDR3 nucleotides: TGCAGTGCAACCAGACGTAGCCTTGAGGACGAGCAGTACTTC.

A note on this clonotype: A read error is likely, as this CDR3 ends without the conserved phenylalanine or tryptophan. The V gene is TRBV27, the J gene TRBJ2-2, with D hard to call. V shed 3 bases and J shed 5 bases, with 4 bases lying between them. The CDR3 runs to 12 residues. Germline V gene sequence: CDR1 MNHEY, CDR2 SMNVEV (reference sequence). CDR3 coding DNA: TGTGCCAGCAGTTTGCGAACCGGGGAGCTGTTTCTT. This sequence encodes CASSLRTGELFL.

Notes on this clonotype: A much bigger clone sits one base away, suggesting this may be a read error. The conserved final phenylalanine or tryptophan is absent from the CDR3, which likely points to a read error. This chain uses TRBV3-1 with TRBJ2-1; TRBD2 might be the D (6 bases). This CDR3 is built from 16 residues. Per the germline V gene, CDR1 is LGHDT and CDR2 is YNNKEL (reference sequence). The V gene lost 4 bases and the J gene lost 4 bases, with 17 bases spanning the gap. Written as DNA, the CDR3 is TGTGCCAGCAGCCTAGACTTCGGGGGAGAGTACAATGAGCAGTTCTAC. Protein product: CASSLDFGGEYNEQFY.

The sample holds a few counts of this clonotype. V is TRBV19 and J is TRBJ2-5; 9 nucleotides match TRBD1. Losses at the gene ends were 2 bases for V and 9 bases for J; bases not matched to a gene: 1. The CDR3 totals 12 residues. In germline, CDR1 is LNHDA, CDR2 SQIVND (reference sequence). DNA of the CDR3: TGTGCCAGTAGTATACGGGACAGGGCCCAGTACTTC. Protein sequence: CASSIRDRAQYF.

This chain joins TRBV7-9 and TRBJ2-1; weak D call: TRBD1 (5 bases). This CDR3 region has 18 residues. The germline V gene encodes CDR1 SEHNR and CDR2 FQNEAQ (reference sequence). V was trimmed by 1 base and J by 2 bases, leaving 18 bases between them. CDR3 sequence (DNA): TGTGCCAGCAGCTTAGTTTCATGGGGCAGAAGGACCTACAATGAGCAGTTCTTC. Translation: CASSLVSWGRRTYNEQFF.

This clonotype has ten or more counts. The chain has TRBV3-1 and TRBJ2-5, with a tentative D call TRBD1 (6 bases). The CDR3 runs 17 residues. The germline V gene has CDR1 LGHDT and CDR2 YNNKEL (reference sequence). The V and J ends lost 2 bases and 4 bases respectively, with 20 bases between them. The DNA of the CDR3 is TGTGCCAGCAGCCAATTGCCAGGGGTCCTTGGAGGAGAGACCCAGTACTTC. Protein: CASSQLPGVLGGETQYF.

In this sample, this clonotype turned up many times. The chain employs TRBV7-3 and TRBJ2-6; perhaps TRBD1 as D (6 bases). V shed 5 bases and J shed 2 bases, with 13 bases lying between them. The CDR3 runs to 16 residues. Germline lookup yields CDR1 SGHTA and CDR2 FQGTGA. In nucleotides, the CDR3 is TGTGCCAGCAGCCCTTCAGGGGCGCCTGGGGCCAACGTCCTGACTTTC. Amino acid sequence: CASSPSGAPGANVLTF.

This clonotype was observed at least ten times. The rearrangement joins TRBV2 to TRBJ1-3; no definite D call. The CDR3 consists of 11 residues. V was clipped by 6 bases and J by 6 bases, with 6 bases between them. Per germline, CDR1 SNHLY and CDR2 FYNNEI. Written as DNA, the CDR3 is TGTGCCAGCAGGGCGATAAACACCATATATTTT. Its translation: CASRAINTIYF.

The rearrangement uses TRBV28 and TRBJ2-5, with 7 nucleotides matching TRBD1. This CDR3 has 15 residues. V was pared by 6 bases and J by 5 bases, with 12 bases of the junction left unmatched. Germline V gene data show CDR1 as MDHEN and CDR2 as SYDVKM. The DNA of the CDR3 is TGTGCCAGCAGGGAAAAAAACAGGGGTTGGGAGACCCAGTACTTC. Protein product: CASREKNRGWETQYF.

The chain carries TRBV27 and TRBJ2-1; D possibly uses TRBD1 or TRBD2 (5 bases each). Germline loops: CDR1 MNHEY, CDR2 SMNVEV (reference sequence). The V end lost 3 bases, the J end lost 4 bases, and 13 bases lay between the germline ends. This CDR3 region has 15 residues. The CDR3, as DNA: TGTGCCAGCAGTTTTGGGGGACGAACTTACAATGAGCAGTTCTTC. Its translation is CASSFGGRTYNEQFF.